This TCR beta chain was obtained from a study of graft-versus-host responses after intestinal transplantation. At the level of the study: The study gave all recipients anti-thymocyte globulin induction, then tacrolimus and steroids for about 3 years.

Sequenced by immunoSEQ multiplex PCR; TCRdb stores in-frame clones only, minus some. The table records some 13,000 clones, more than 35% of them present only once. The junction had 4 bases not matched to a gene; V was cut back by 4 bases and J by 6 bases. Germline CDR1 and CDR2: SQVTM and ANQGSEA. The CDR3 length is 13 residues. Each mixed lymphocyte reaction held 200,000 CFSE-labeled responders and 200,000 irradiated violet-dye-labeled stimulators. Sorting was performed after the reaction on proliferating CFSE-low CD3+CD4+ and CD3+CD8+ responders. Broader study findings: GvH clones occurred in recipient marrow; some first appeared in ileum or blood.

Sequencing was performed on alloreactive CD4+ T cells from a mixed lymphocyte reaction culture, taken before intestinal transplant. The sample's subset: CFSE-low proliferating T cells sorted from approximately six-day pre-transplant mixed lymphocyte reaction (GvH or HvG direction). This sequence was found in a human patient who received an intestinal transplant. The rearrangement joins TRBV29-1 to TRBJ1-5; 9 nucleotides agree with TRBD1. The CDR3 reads CSVVGQGGQPQHF. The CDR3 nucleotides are TGCAGCGTTGTGGGACAGGGCGGTCAGCCCCAGCATTTT.